Below, one TCR beta chain is given with its context. This specimen comes from a study of CD8 T cells in ankylosing spondylitis. CDR1 and CDR2 from the germline V gene are KGHSH and LQKENI. Trimming left V 4 bases short and J 7 bases short, with 13 bases between. This CDR3 is 13 amino acids long. TCRdb reprocessed the 5' RACE reads with MiXCR, giving one entry per CDR3 protein. The sample has 250,000 to 300,000 distinct CDR3 sequences; around 19% are singletons. This sequence was found in a male donor with ankylosing spondylitis or in good health (not recorded which). The chain uses TRBV18 and TRBJ1-1, with a possible D match to TRBD1 (6 bases). The sequenced sample consisted of blood, either unsorted or a sorted T cell fraction (not recorded which). CDR3 nucleotides: TGTGCCAGCTCACAGAGGGACAAAGGTGAAGCTTTCTTT. This sequence encodes CASSQRDKGEAFF. The complete variable domain, with remaining parts taken from reference TRBV18 and TRBJ1-1, reads NAGVMQNPRHLVRRRGQEARLRCSPMKGHSHVYWYRQLPEEGLKFMVYLQKENIIDESGMPKERFSAEFPKEGPSILRIQQVVRGDSAAYFCASSQRDKGEAFFGQGTRLTVV.